This T cell receptor (beta chain) is from a study of CD8+CD57+ T cells in acquired aplastic anemia. Researchers used genomic DNA as the template to profile TCR beta VDJ and CDR3. From the reads, TCRdb called clonotypes with MiXCR, one entry per CDR3 protein. This sample has roughly 420,000 distinct CDR3 sequences, with approximately 70% found just once. This clonotype originated in a human donor in good health, serving as a control. The specimen was sorted CD4+, CD8+, or CD8+CD57+ T cells (not recorded which) from PBMCs.

The CDR3 coding sequence is TGCAGTGCCCGAGAGACGGTCAGAAGAGGAAACACCATATATTTT. Its translation is CSARETVRRGNTIYF. The chain uses TRBV20-1 and TRBJ1-3; no definite D call. The germline gives CDR1 DFQATT, CDR2 SNEGSKA (reference sequence). V shed 6 bases and J shed 4 bases, with 19 bases lying between them. The CDR3 consists of 15 residues.